The 26 T cell receptor beta chains in this list originate from one sample, sequenced in a study of blood T cell repertoires in COVID-19 (dated by TCRdb to about 2020). Libraries came from the immunoSEQ multiplex PCR assay. TCRdb took this table from immuneACCESS and kept in-frame rearrangements with V and J called. Such tables lack part of the clones; where checked against another copy, unresolved V genes explain under half of the gap, and the rest is unexplained. This sample lists about 30,000 clones; about 86% were detected once. The ten biggest clones cover around a quarter of the sample. Sequencing was performed on peripheral blood. The receptors stem from a human donor in a cohort sampled during active COVID-19.

This sequence joins TRBV2 and TRBJ1-6, with D perhaps TRBD1 (5 bases). The CDR3 runs to 14 residues. V lost 5 bases and J lost 11, with 16 bases in between. Germline CDR1 is SNHLY and CDR2 is FYNNEI. The CDR3 region is CASSLRDFSPPLHF. CDR3 sequence (DNA): TGTGCCAGCAGTCTCCGGGACTTCTCCCCACCCCTCCACTTT.

The V call is TRBV5-8, the J call TRBJ1-4, with 9 bases fitting TRBD1. CDR1 SGHTS and CDR2 YDEGEE come from the germline V gene. Trimming cost V 3 bases and J 2 bases; bases outside gene matches: 5. The length of the CDR3 is 16 residues. CDR3: CASSWDRVGTNEKLFF. Written as DNA, the CDR3 is TGTGCCAGCAGCTGGGACAGGGTTGGGACTAATGAAAAACTGTTTTTT.

This chain connects TRBV14 to TRBJ1-5, with D possibly matching TRBD1 (5 bases). V was pared by 4 bases and J by 2 bases, with 12 bases between. The CDR3 is 15 amino acids. Germline assignment: CDR1 SGHDN and CDR2 FVKESK. In DNA form, the CDR3 reads TGTGCCAGCAGCCCTCGGACACACCGCAATCAGCCCCAGCATTTT. Amino acid sequence: CASSPRTHRNQPQHF.

V is TRBV5-1 and J is TRBJ2-1; D is ambiguous. The CDR3 runs 16 residues. Trimming took 0 bases from V and 4 from J, leaving 14 bases between them. Germline loops: CDR1 SGHRS, CDR2 YFSETQ. CDR3 DNA: TGCGCCAGCAGCTTGGTTGGCAGTTTCTCTTACAATGAGCAGTTCTTC. Protein: CASSLVGSFSYNEQFF.

The rearrangement uses TRBV19 and TRBJ2-1; a weak D match, TRBD1 (6 bases). The germline CDR1 and CDR2 sequences are LNHDA and SQIVND (reference sequence). Trimming removed 11 bases at V and 3 bases at J, with 11 bases between. The CDR3 is 12 residues long. Written as DNA, the CDR3 is TGTGCCCCCAGGGGATTCTACAATGAGCAGTTCTTC. Translating it yields CAPRGFYNEQFF.

This chain connects TRBV9 to TRBJ1-6; the match to TRBD1 covers 10 bases. The CDR3 has 15 amino acids. The V gene end was trimmed by 3 bases and the J gene end by 8 bases; junction bases not matched to a gene: 5. Germline lookup yields CDR1 SGDLS and CDR2 YYNGEE. CDR3 sequence (DNA): TGTGCCAGCAGCGCTCCAGGACAGGGGGATTCACCCCTCCACTTT. Translation gives CASSAPGQGDSPLHF.

V gene TRBV18 combines with J gene TRBJ2-6; D not resolved. Trimming cost V 6 bases and J 0 bases, with 9 bases left between them. The CDR3 is 15 amino acids. From germline, CDR1 is KGHSH and CDR2 LQKENI. CDR3 residues: CASSVGNSGANVLTF. CDR3 in DNA: TGTGCCAGCTCGGTGGGCAACTCTGGGGCCAACGTCCTGACTTTC.

The chain uses TRBV7-2 and TRBJ2-6, with D perhaps matching TRBD1 (5 bases). CDR3 size: 15 residues. V lost 5 bases to trimming and J lost 2 bases, with 10 bases between them. CDR1 is SGHTA and CDR2 is FQGNSA in the germline V gene. CDR3 DNA sequence: TGTGCCAGCAGCCGTGGGGCGGCTGGGGCCAACGTCCTGACTTTC. Translating gives CASSRGAAGANVLTF.

The rearrangement uses TRBV20-1 and TRBJ1-2; D call uncertain. V lost 3 bases and J 6 bases, leaving 8 bases between the germline ends. Germline assignment: CDR1 DFQATT and CDR2 SNEGSKA (reference sequence). The CDR3 runs 11 residues. The CDR3 DNA reads as TGCAGTGCTAGTCTGGGCCATGGCTACACCTTC. Its protein is CSASLGHGYTF.

The CDR3 here is CASDLAGTDTQYF. The CDR3 DNA reads TGTGCCAGCGATCTAGCGGGCACAGATACGCAGTATTTT. This chain joins TRBV2 and TRBJ2-3, with 7 bases fitting TRBD2. CDR1 and CDR2 from the germline V gene are SNHLY and FYNNEI. The J segment lost 1 base and the V segment lost 8 bases, leaving 3 bases of the junction unmatched. The CDR3 spans 13 residues.

The chain recombines TRBV18 with TRBJ2-3; the match to TRBD1 covers 7 bases. This CDR3 spans 16 amino acids. Germline values: CDR1 KGHSH, CDR2 LQKENI. With V trimmed by 0 bases and J by 0 bases, 3 bases remained unmatched. CDR3 DNA sequence: TGTGCCAGCTCACCACCTACAGGGGCTAGCACAGATACGCAGTATTTT. It codes for CASSPPTGASTDTQYF.

The chain couples TRBV5-1 to TRBJ1-2, with TRBD1 as a possible D gene (5 bases). CDR3 size: 14 residues. V was pared by 4 bases and J by 5 bases, with 15 bases between. Per the germline V gene, CDR1 is SGHRS and CDR2 is YFSETQ. In DNA, the CDR3 is TGCGCCAGCAGCCCCGATTCAGGGCGTTATGGCTACACCTTC. This sequence encodes CASSPDSGRYGYTF.

This chain uses TRBV14 with TRBJ1-1; unclear D gene. From germline, CDR1 is SGHDN and CDR2 FVKESK. The CDR3 is 13 amino acids. Trimming took 1 base from V and 1 from J, leaving 4 bases between them. The CDR3 DNA is TGTGCCAGCAGCCAAGCCCAGAACACTGAAGCTTTCTTT. This sequence encodes CASSQAQNTEAFF.

The chain couples TRBV10-3 to TRBJ2-6, with a possible D match to TRBD1 (6 bases). This CDR3 has 19 amino acids. The ends were cut back, 6 bases at V and 0 bases at J, with 21 bases in the middle. Germline V CDR1 and CDR2: ENHRY, SYGVKD. Here the CDR3 reads CAIRVRDMLVGSGANVLTF. In nucleotides, the CDR3 is TGTGCCATCAGAGTCCGGGACATGTTAGTCGGCTCTGGGGCCAACGTCCTGACTTTC.

The J gene is TRBJ2-7, the V gene TRBV2; D is ambiguous. Germline CDR1 is SNHLY and CDR2 is FYNNEI. The CDR3 sequence is 11 residues long. With 6 bases removed from V and 6 bases from J, the gap between germline ends came to 9 bases. The CDR3 loop reads CASRETVEQYF. The DNA for the CDR3 is TGTGCCAGCAGGGAGACGGTCGAGCAGTACTTC.

V gene TRBV19 combines with J gene TRBJ1-2, with TRBD1 matching 7 bases. CDR1 LNHDA and CDR2 SQIVND come from the germline V gene (reference sequence). The CDR3 covers 17 residues. V lost 2 bases and J lost 8; bases outside the gene matches: 17. Written as DNA, the CDR3 is TGTGCCAGTAGTATAAAGCCCTGGACAGGACCCACGGGCGGCTACACCTTC. This sequence encodes CASSIKPWTGPTGGYTF.

The J gene is TRBJ1-2, the V gene TRBV5-6; D is unresolved. Germline V gives CDR1 SGHDT, CDR2 YYEEEE. The V end was cut by 0 bases, the J end by 8 bases, with 11 bases between. The CDR3 runs to 13 residues. CDR3 bases: TGTGCCAGCAGCTTGGAGAGGGTTGGAGGCTACACCTTC. It is translated as CASSLERVGGYTF.

This clone was detected once. The chain uses TRBV5-1 and TRBJ2-7; TRBD1 agrees at 7 bases. The trim removed 4 bases at V and 5 bases at J, leaving 6 bases unmatched. CDR1 is SGHRS and CDR2 is YFSETQ in the germline V gene. This CDR3 comprises 13 residues. The CDR3 spells CASSPTGNNEQYF. The CDR3 DNA sequence: TGCGCCAGCAGCCCGACAGGGAACAACGAGCAGTACTTC.

The chain couples TRBV7-2 to TRBJ2-3; 11 bases map to TRBD2. J was trimmed by 3 bases and V by 3 bases; bases with no gene match: 14. CDR1 and CDR2 from the germline V gene are SGHTA and FQGNSA. The CDR3 has 19 amino acids. CDR3 sequence reads: CASSFTGPTSGGPTDTQYF. In DNA form, the CDR3 reads TGTGCCAGCAGCTTTACCGGACCAACTAGCGGGGGCCCTACAGATACGCAGTATTTT.

This chain links TRBV5-8 with TRBJ1-2; 9 bases fit TRBD1. The V and J ends lost 4 bases and 3 bases, in that order; junction bases with no gene match: 7. The CDR3 covers 15 residues. Looked up from germline, CDR1 is SGHTS and CDR2 is YDEGEE. The CDR3 bases are TGTGCCAGCAGCCCAGGGACAGGGACCTACTATGGCTACACCTTC. Its translation: CASSPGTGTYYGYTF.

This clone was seen only once. The chain has TRBV5-5 and TRBJ2-2; D gene unclear. The CDR3 sequence is 16 residues long. Germline CDR1 SGHKS, CDR2 YYEKEE (reference sequence). V lost 4 bases and J lost 2, with 15 bases in between. This CDR3 is CASSPPLGPNTGELFF. The DNA for the CDR3 is TGTGCCAGCAGCCCCCCCCTGGGCCCCAACACCGGGGAGCTGTTTTTT.

The rearrangement joins TRBV29-1 to TRBJ2-1; 8 positions match TRBD2. The V segment lost 1 base and the J segment 10 bases; nucleotides outside the gene matches: 9. The CDR3 sequence is 14 residues long. Germline lookup yields CDR1 SQVTM and CDR2 ANQGSEA. CDR3 sequence: CSVEVRRGVREQFF. CDR3 sequence (DNA): TGCAGCGTTGAAGTAAGGCGGGGGGTCCGGGAGCAGTTCTTC.

The chain couples TRBV15 to TRBJ2-4; D not resolved. Looked up from germline, CDR1 is LNHNV and CDR2 is YYDKDF (reference sequence). The CDR3 is 14 residues long. V was shortened by 0 bases and J by 6 bases, with 9 bases between the two germline ends. CDR3 DNA sequence: TGTGCCACCAGCAGAGACCAACTCCTAAACATTCAGTACTTC. Amino acids: CATSRDQLLNIQYF.

The chain couples TRBV2 to TRBJ2-1; 10 nucleotides align to TRBD1. The CDR3 length is 15 residues. Trimming removed 7 bases from V and 4 bases from J; junction bases left unmatched: 7. Germline CDR1 and CDR2: SNHLY and FYNNEI. CDR3 region: CASNWDRGTYNEQFF. The CDR3 DNA follows: TGTGCCAGCAATTGGGACAGGGGAACATACAATGAGCAGTTCTTC. Together with reference TRBV2 and TRBJ2-1, the CDR3 gives the full variable domain: EPEVTQTPSHQVTQMGQEVILRCVPISNHLYFYWYRQILGQKVEFLVSFYNNEISEKSEIFDDQFSVERPDGSNFTLKIRSTKLEDSAMYFCASNWDRGTYNEQFFGPGTRLTVL.

This chain joins TRBV21-1 and TRBJ2-2; the table assigns TRBD1, which was not confirmed against the DNA. TRBV21-1 has pseudogene status. The CDR3 loop spans 15 amino acids. The CDR3 DNA reads as TGTGCCAGCAGCCTGGGACAGGCTAGCACCGGGGAGCTGTTTTTT. Amino acid sequence: CASSLGQASTGELFF.

CDR3 region: CASSPPTAGGRNEQFF. The DNA of the CDR3 is TGTGCCAGCAGCCCACCGACAGCGGGGGGGCGAAATGAGCAGTTCTTC. The chain joins TRBV9 to TRBJ2-1, with TRBD2 matching over 10 bases. The CDR3 totals 16 residues. The V segment lost 4 bases and the J segment 7 bases; nucleotides outside the gene matches: 11. The germline V gene has CDR1 SGDLS and CDR2 YYNGEE.